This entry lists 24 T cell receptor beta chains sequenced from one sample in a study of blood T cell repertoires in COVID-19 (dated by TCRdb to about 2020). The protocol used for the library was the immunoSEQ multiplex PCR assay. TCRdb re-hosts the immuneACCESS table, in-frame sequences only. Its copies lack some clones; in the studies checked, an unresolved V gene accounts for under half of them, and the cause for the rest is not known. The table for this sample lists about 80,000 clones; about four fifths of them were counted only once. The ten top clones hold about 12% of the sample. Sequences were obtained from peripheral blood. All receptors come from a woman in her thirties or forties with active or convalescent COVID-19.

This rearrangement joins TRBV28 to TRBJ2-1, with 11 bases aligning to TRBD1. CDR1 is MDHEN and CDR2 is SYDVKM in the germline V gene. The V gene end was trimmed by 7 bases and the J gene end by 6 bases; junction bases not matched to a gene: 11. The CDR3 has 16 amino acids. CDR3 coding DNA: TGTGCCAGCATCCCCCCCGGGGGGACAGGGGGCAATGAGCAGTTCTTC. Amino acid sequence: CASIPPGGTGGNEQFF.

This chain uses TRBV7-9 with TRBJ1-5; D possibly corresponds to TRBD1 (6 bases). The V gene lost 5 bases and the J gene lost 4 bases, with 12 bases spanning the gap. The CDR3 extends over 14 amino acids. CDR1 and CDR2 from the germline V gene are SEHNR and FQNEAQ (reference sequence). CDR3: CASSPLRGNQPQHF. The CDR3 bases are TGTGCCAGCAGCCCACTAAGGGGGAATCAGCCCCAGCATTTT.

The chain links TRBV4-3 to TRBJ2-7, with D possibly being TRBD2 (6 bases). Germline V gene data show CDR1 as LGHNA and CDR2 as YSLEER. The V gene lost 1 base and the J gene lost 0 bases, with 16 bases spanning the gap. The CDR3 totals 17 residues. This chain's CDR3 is CASSQVAGTADSYEQYF. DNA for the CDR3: TGCGCCAGCAGCCAAGTGGCCGGGACTGCCGACTCCTACGAGCAGTACTTC.

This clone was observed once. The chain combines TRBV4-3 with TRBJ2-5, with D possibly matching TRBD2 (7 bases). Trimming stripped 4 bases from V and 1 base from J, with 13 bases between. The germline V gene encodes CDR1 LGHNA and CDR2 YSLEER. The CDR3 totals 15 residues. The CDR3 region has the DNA TGCGCCAGCAGCCTGGGGGGAGGGGGCCAAGAGACCCAGTACTTC. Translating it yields CASSLGGGGQETQYF.

The CDR3 nucleotides are TGTGCCGGACTAGCGTCCACCGGGGAGCTGTTTTTT. It encodes CAGLASTGELFF. The chain combines TRBV10-3 with TRBJ2-2, with 9 bases matching TRBD2. This CDR3 has 12 residues. Per germline, CDR1 ENHRY and CDR2 SYGVKD. The J segment lost 4 bases and the V segment lost 11 bases, leaving 2 bases of the junction unmatched.

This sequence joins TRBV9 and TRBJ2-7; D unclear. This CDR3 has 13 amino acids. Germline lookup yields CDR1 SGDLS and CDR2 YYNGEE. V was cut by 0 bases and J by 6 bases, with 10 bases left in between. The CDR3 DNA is TGTGCCAGCAGCGTAGTGTCTGTCGGCGAGCAGTACTTC. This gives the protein CASSVVSVGEQYF.

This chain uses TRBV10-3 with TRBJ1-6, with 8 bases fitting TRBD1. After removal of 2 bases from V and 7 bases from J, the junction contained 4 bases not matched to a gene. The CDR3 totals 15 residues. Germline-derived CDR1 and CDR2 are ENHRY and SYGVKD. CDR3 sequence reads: CAISEDRGPNSPLHF. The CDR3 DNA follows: TGTGCCATCAGTGAGGACAGGGGTCCCAATTCACCCCTCCACTTT.

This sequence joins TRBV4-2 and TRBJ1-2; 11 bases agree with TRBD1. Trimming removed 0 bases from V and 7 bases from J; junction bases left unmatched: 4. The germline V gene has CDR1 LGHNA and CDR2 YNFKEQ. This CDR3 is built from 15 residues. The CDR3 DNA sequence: TGTGCCAGCAGCCAAGAAAGGACAGGGGGCTTTGGCTACACCTTC. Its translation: CASSQERTGGFGYTF.

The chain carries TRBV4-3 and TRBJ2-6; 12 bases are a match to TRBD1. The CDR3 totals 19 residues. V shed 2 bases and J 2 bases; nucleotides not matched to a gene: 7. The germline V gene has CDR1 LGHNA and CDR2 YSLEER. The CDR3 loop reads CASSQQPGQGAAGANVLTF. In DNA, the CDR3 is TGCGCCAGCAGCCAACAACCGGGACAGGGGGCCGCTGGGGCCAACGTCCTGACTTTC.

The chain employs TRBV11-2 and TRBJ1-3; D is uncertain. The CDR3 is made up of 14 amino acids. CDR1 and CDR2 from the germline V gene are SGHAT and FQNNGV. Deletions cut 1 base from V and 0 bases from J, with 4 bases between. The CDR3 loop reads CASSLGGSGNTIYF. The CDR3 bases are TGTGCCAGCAGCTTAGGAGGCTCTGGAAACACCATATATTTT. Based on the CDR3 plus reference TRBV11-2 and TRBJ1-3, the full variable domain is EAGVAQSPRYKIIEKRQSVAFWCNPISGHATLYWYQQILGQGPKLLIQFQNNGVVDDSQLPKDRFSAERLKGVDSTLKIQPAKLEDSAVYLCASSLGGSGNTIYFGEGSWLTVV.

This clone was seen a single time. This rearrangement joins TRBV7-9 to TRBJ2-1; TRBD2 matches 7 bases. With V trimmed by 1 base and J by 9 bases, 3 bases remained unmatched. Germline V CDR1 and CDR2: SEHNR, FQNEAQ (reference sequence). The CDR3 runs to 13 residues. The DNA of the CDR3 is TGTGCCAGCAGCTTAGAAGCGGGATTTGAGCAGTTCTTC. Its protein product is CASSLEAGFEQFF.

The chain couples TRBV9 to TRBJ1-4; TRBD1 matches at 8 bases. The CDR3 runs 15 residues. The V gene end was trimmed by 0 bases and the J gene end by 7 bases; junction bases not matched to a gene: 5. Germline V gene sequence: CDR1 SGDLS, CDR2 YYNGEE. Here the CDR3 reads CASSVAGRGPEKLFF. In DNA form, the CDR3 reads TGTGCCAGCAGCGTAGCGGGCAGGGGGCCTGAAAAACTGTTTTTT.

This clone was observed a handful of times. CDR3 region: CASSPRAGAQDTQYF. CDR3 sequence (DNA): TGTGCCAGCTCACCACGGGCGGGGGCGCAAGATACGCAGTATTTT. V gene TRBV18 combines with J gene TRBJ2-3, with D maybe TRBD2 (7 bases). The V end lost 1 base, the J end lost 5 bases, and 13 bases lay between the germline ends. Germline assignment: CDR1 KGHSH and CDR2 LQKENI. The CDR3 runs to 15 residues.

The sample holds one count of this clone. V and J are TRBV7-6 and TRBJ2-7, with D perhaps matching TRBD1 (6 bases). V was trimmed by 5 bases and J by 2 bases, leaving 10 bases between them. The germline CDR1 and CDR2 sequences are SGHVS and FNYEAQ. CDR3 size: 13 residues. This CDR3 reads CASSTRDTYEQYF. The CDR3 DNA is TGTGCCAGCAGCACCCGGGACACCTACGAGCAGTACTTC.

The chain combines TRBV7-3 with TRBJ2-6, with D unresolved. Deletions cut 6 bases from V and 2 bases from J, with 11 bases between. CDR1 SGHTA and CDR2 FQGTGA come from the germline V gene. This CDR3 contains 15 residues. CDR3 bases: TGTGCCAGCAGTCCATTGGCAACTGGGGCCAACGTCCTGACTTTC. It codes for CASSPLATGANVLTF.

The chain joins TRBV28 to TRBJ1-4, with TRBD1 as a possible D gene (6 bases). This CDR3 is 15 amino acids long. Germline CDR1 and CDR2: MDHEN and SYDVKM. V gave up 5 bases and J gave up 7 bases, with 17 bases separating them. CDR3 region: CASSKQGLIGEKLFF. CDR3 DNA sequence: TGTGCCAGCAGTAAACAGGGTTTGATTGGTGAAAAACTGTTTTTT. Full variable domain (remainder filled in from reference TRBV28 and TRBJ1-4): DVKVTQSSRYLVKRTGEKVFLECVQDMDHENMFWYRQDPGLGLRLIYFSYDVKMKEKGDIPEGYSVSREKKERFSLILESASTNQTSMYLCASSKQGLIGEKLFFGSGTQLSVL.

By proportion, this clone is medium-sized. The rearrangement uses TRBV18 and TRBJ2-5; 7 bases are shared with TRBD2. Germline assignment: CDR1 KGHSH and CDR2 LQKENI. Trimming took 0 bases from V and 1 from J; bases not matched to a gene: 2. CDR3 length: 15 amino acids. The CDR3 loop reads CASSPPREGQETQYF. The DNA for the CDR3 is TGTGCCAGCTCACCACCGAGGGAGGGCCAAGAGACCCAGTACTTC. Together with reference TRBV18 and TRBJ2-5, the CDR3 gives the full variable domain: NAGVMQNPRHLVRRRGQEARLRCSPMKGHSHVYWYRQLPEEGLKFMVYLQKENIIDESGMPKERFSAEFPKEGPSILRIQQVVRGDSAAYFCASSPPREGQETQYFGPGTRLLVL.

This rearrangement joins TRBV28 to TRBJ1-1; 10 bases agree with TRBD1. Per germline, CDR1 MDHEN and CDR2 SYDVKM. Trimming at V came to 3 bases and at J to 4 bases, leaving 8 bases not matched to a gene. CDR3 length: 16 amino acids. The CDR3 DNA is TGTGCCAGCAGTTTCTTAGGGGACAGGGGCGGCACTGAAGCTTTCTTT. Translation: CASSFLGDRGGTEAFF.

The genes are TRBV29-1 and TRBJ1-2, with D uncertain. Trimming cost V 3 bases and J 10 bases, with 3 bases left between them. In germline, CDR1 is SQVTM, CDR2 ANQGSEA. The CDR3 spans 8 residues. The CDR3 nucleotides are TGCAGCGTTGACGTCTACACCTTC. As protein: CSVDVYTF.

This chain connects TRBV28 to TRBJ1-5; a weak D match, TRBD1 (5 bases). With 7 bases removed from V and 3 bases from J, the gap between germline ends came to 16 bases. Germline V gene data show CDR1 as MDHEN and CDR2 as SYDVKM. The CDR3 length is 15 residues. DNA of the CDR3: TGTGCCAGCACCCCTGGGGCCTCTATCAATCAGCCCCAGCATTTT. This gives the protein CASTPGASINQPQHF.

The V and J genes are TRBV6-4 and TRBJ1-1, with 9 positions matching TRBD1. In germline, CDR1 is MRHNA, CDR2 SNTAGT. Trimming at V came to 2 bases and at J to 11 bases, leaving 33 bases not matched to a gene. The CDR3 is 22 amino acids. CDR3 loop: CASSDDILRTGVLRGLKNWAFF. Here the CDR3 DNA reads TGTGCCAGCAGTGACGATATCCTCCGGACAGGGGTCCTCCGAGGCCTAAAGAATTGGGCTTTCTTT.

The CDR3 nucleotides read TGCGCCAGCAGCTTAGACAAAAGCACAGATACGCAGTATTTT. Protein sequence: CASSLDKSTDTQYF. The chain has TRBV5-1 and TRBJ2-3, with D hard to call. Germline loops: CDR1 SGHRS, CDR2 YFSETQ. The CDR3 is made up of 14 amino acids. Trimming left V 2 bases short and J 0 bases short, with 7 bases between.

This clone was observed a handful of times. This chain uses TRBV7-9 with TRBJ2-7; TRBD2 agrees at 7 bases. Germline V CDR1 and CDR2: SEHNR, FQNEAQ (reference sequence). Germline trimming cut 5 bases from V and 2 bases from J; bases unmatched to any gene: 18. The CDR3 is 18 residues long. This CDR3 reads CASSPARGEGARAYEQYF. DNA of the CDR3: TGTGCCAGCAGCCCCGCTCGCGGGGAGGGCGCCAGAGCCTACGAGCAGTACTTC.

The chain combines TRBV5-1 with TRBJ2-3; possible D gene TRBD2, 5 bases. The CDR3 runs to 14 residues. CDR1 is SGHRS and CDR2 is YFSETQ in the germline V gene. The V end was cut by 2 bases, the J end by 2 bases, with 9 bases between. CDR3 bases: TGCGCCAGCAGCTTAGGAGCGGCCACAGATACGCAGTATTTT. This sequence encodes CASSLGAATDTQYF.